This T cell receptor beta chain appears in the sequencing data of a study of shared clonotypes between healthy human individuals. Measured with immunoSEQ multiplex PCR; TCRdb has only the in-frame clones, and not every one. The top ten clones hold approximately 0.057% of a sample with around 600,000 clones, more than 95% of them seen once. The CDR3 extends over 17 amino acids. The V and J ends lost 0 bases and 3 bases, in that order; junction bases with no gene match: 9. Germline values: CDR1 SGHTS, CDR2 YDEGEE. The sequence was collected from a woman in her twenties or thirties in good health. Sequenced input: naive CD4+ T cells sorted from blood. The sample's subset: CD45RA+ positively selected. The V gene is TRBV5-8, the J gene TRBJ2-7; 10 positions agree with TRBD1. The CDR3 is CASSLGFRTGGFYEQYF. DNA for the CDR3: TGTGCCAGCAGCTTGGGGTTTCGGACAGGGGGTTTCTACGAGCAGTACTTC. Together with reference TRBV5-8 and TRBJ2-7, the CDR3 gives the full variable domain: EAGVTQSPTHLIKTRGQQATLRCSPISGHTSVYWYQQALGLGLQFLLWYDEGEERNRGNFPPRFSGRQFPNYSSELNVNALELEDSALYLCASSLGFRTGGFYEQYFGPGTRLTVT.